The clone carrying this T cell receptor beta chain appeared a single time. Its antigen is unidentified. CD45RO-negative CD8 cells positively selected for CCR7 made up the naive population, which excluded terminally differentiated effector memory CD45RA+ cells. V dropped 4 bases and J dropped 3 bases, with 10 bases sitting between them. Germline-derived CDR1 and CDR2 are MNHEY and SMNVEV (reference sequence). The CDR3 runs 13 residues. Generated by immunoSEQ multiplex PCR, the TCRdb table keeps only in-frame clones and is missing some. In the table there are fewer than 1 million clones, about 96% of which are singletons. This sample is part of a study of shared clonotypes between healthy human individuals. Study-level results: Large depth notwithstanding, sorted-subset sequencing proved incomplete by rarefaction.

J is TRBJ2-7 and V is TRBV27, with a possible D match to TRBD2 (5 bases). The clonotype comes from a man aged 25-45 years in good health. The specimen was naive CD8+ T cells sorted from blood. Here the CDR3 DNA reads TGTGCCAGCAGTTATAAGCGGCTCTACGAGCAGTACTTC. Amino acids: CASSYKRLYEQYF.